Each of the 10 T cell receptor beta chains below was sequenced from the same sample in a study of T cell repertoires in cytomegalovirus infection. TCRdb reprocessed the reads with MiXCR, giving one entry per CDR3 protein. There are more than 350,000 distinct CDR3 sequences in the sample; roughly a third occur only once, and approximately 13% lies in the top ten. The source material was PBMCs. These receptors originate from a human donor in good health (CMV status not recorded). Some clones in this sample may be carry-over from other donors' samples.

This clonotype came up many times. The chain has TRBV7-2 and TRBJ2-3; 14 nucleotides agree with TRBD2. Germline CDR1 and CDR2: SGHTA and FQGNSA. The V segment lost 1 base and the J segment 0 bases; nucleotides outside the gene matches: 9. The CDR3 is made up of 20 amino acids. In nucleotides, the CDR3 is TGTGCCAGCAGCTTAGTAGGGGGGACTAGCGGGGGAACTAGCACAGATACGCAGTATTTT. Protein sequence: CASSLVGGTSGGTSTDTQYF. The whole variable domain, filled in from reference TRBV7-2 and TRBJ2-3, reads GAGVSQSPSNKVTEKGKDVELRCDPISGHTALYWYRQSLGQGLEFLIYFQGNSAPDKSGLPSDRFSAERTGGSVSTLTIQRTQQEDSAVYLCASSLVGGTSGGTSTDTQYFGPGTRLTVL.

This clonotype was picked up many times. The chain joins TRBV7-8 to TRBJ1-3; D possibly corresponds to TRBD1 (5 bases). Germline V lookup: CDR1 SGHVS, CDR2 FQNEAQ. Trimming took off 3 bases at V and 6 bases at J, with 18 bases between the two ends. The CDR3 contains 16 residues. CDR3 region: CASSLAGTQAQNTIYF. As DNA, the CDR3 is TGTGCCAGCAGCTTGGCCGGGACTCAGGCTCAAAACACCATATATTTT. Full variable domain (remainder filled in from reference TRBV7-8 and TRBJ1-3): GAGVSQSPRYKVAKRGQDVALRCDPISGHVSLFWYQQALGQGPEFLTYFQNEAQLDKSGLPSDRFFAERPEGSVSTLKIQRTQQEDSAVYLCASSLAGTQAQNTIYFGEGSWLTVV.

The V call is TRBV12-3 or TRBV12-4, the J call TRBJ2-5, with TRBD2 identical over 10 bases. Trimming took 5 bases from V and 5 from J; bases not matched to a gene: 11. The CDR3 has 16 amino acids. CDR3 coding DNA: TGTGCCAGCAGTGGTCCCCTAGCGGGGGATCAGGAGACCCAGTACTTC. Protein sequence: CASSGPLAGDQETQYF.

Notes on this clonotype: The CDR3 carries no conserved terminal phenylalanine or tryptophan, so it likely arises from a read error. The CDR3 DNA reads as TGTGCCAGCAGCTTAGCCGGGACAGGTGTACCCTACGAGCAGTACTTA. Its translation: CASSLAGTGVPYEQYL. This chain uses TRBV7-2 with TRBJ2-7, with 8 bases lining up with TRBD1. This CDR3 is built from 16 residues. Looked up from germline, CDR1 is SGHTA and CDR2 is FQGNSA. The V segment lost 0 bases and the J segment 2 bases; nucleotides outside the gene matches: 6.

On this clonotype itself: A much larger clonotype is one base distant, so this may be a read error. J is TRBJ2-7 and V is TRBV7-9; D is unresolved. The CDR3 consists of 13 residues. Germline loops: CDR1 SEHNR, CDR2 FQNEAQ (reference sequence). The V end was cut by 2 bases, the J end by 6 bases, with 11 bases between. The CDR3 DNA is TGTGCCAGCAGCTTATCAAGGCTCCGCGAGCAGTACTTC. Translated: CASSLSRLREQYF.

This rearrangement joins TRBV6-6 to TRBJ1-3; D is unclear. This CDR3 spans 15 amino acids. Germline loops: CDR1 MNHNY, CDR2 SVGAGI (reference sequence). V lost 2 bases and J lost 0, with 8 bases in between. The CDR3 DNA reads as TGTGCCAGCAGTTACGGGCCGAGCTCTGGAAACACCATATATTTT. Translating it yields CASSYGPSSGNTIYF.

In regard to this clonotype: This clone may be a read error of a much larger clone one base away. This chain connects TRBV7-2 to TRBJ2-7; TRBD2 matches 11 bases. From germline, CDR1 is SGHTA and CDR2 FQGNSA. The length of the CDR3 is 13 residues. In DNA form, the CDR3 reads TGTGCCGGCAGGCTAGCGGGGGGCGAGGAGCAGTACTTC. Protein: CAGRLAGGEEQYF.

The chain links TRBV10-3 to TRBJ2-1; possibly TRBD2 for D (5 bases). CDR1 is ENHRY and CDR2 is SYGVKD in the germline V gene. The CDR3 runs to 12 residues. Trimming cost V 9 bases and J 9 bases, with 15 bases left between them. The CDR3 spells CAIEREIGEQFF. Here the CDR3 DNA reads TGTGCCATAGAGAGGGAAATTGGTGAGCAGTTCTTC.

In the case of this clonotype: A much more abundant neighbour one base away suggests this may be a read error. The chain has TRBV12-3 or TRBV12-4 and TRBJ2-1; D ambiguous. CDR3 size: 12 residues. CDR3 nucleotides: TGTGCCAGCAGTCTCACGGCCATCGAGCAGTTATTC. This sequence encodes CASSLTAIEQLF.

This clonotype was seen at least ten times. The J gene is TRBJ1-1, the V gene TRBV7-9, with D uncertain. V was shortened by 1 base and J by 1 base, with 7 bases between the two germline ends. Germline-derived CDR1 and CDR2 are SEHNR and FQNEAQ (reference sequence). CDR3 length: 14 residues. This CDR3 reads CASSLVAGNTEAFF. CDR3 nucleotides: TGTGCCAGCAGCTTAGTAGCAGGGAACACTGAAGCTTTCTTT.